Given below is one T cell receptor beta chain in context. The target antigen is unknown. Between the trimmed V and J ends, which lost 3 bases and 4 bases, there was a span of 16 bases. This CDR3 region has 16 residues. The germline V gene encodes CDR1 SGHRS and CDR2 YFSETQ. These data originate in a study of human T cells and chemical hapten exposure. Study-wide context: Diagnoses of alopecia areata, totalis or universalis occurred in mostly female patients. Slight volume differences across pooled libraries mainly accounted for varying per-sample TCR yields.

Whole-study findings and limits: TCRs at high frequency, those above 1 in 1000, did not change with DPC sensitization.

The time point here: pre-sensitization, week 0. Treatment of the sample: therapeutic diphenylcyclopropenone sensitization with weekly scalp DPC. Individual cDNA molecules received unique molecular identifiers in the library. One entry per CDR3 protein, called by TCRdb with MiXCR from the RACE reads. The table shows about 270,000 distinct CDR3 sequences, with roughly 7.7% occurring only once. This rearrangement joins TRBV5-1 to TRBJ2-2, with unresolved D. This TCR derives from a man between 18 and 29 years old with alopecia areata. Some clones in this sample may be carry-over from other donors' samples. Source: whole blood, taken in connection with sensitization to the hapten diphenylcyclopropenone (DPC). CDR3 sequence (DNA): TGCGCCAGCAGCTGGAGCGCAGGTCGTGGCACCGGGGAGCTGTTTTTT. Amino acid sequence: CASSWSAGRGTGELFF.